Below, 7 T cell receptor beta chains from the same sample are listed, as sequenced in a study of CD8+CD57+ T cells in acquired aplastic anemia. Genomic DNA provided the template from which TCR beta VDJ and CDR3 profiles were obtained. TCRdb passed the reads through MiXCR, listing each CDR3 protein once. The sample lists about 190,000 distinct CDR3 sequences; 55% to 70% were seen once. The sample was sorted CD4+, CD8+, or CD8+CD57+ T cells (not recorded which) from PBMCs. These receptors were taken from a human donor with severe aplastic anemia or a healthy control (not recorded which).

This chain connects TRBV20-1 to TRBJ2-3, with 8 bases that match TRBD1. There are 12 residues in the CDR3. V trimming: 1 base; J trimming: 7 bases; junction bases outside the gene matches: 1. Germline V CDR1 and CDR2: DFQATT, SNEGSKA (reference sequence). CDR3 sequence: CSARGTGYTQYF. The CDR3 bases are TGCAGTGCTAGAGGGACAGGGTATACGCAGTATTTT.

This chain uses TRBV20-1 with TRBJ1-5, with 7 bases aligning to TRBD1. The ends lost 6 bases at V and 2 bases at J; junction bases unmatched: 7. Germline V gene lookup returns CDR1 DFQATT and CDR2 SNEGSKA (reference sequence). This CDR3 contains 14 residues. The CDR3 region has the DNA TGCAGTGCCACAGGGGCAGGGGGCAATCAGCCCCAGCATTTT. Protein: CSATGAGGNQPQHF.

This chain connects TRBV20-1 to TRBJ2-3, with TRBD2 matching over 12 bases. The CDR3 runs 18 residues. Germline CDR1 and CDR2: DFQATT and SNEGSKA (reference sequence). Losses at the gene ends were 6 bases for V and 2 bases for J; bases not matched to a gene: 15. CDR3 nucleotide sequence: TGCAGTGCGCCCGGGGAGACTAGCGGGGGTATGAACACAGATACGCAGTATTTT. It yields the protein CSAPGETSGGMNTDTQYF.

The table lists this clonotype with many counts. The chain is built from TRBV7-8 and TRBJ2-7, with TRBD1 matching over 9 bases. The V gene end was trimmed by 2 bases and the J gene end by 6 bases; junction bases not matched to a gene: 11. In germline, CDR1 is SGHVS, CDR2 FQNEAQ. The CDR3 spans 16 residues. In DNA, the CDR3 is TGTGCCAGCAGCTTACGGACAGGGGAAAGTTCTGGCGAGCAGTACTTC. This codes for CASSLRTGESSGEQYF.

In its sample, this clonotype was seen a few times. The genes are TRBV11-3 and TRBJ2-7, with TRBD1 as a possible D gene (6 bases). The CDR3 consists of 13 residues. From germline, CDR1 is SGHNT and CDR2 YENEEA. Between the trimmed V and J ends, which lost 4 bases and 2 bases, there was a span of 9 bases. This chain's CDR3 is CASSWGTTYEQYF. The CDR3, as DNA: TGTGCCAGCAGCTGGGGGACAACCTACGAGCAGTACTTC.

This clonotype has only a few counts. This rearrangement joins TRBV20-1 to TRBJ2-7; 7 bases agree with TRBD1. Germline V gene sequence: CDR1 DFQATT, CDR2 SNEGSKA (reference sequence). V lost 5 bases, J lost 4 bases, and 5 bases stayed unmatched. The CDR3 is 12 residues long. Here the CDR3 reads CSAGDRGYEQYF. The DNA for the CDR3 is TGCAGTGCTGGGGACAGAGGATACGAGCAGTACTTC.

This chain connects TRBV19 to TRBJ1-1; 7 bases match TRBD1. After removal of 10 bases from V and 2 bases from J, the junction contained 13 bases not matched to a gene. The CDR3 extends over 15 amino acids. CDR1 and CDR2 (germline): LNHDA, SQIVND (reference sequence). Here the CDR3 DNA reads TGTGCCACCTCCTCAGGGGGTGCGGGAAACACTGAAGCTTTCTTT. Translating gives CATSSGGAGNTEAFF.